A single sample gave rise to the 9 T cell receptor beta chains below, sequenced in a study of blood T cell repertoires in COVID-19 (TCRdb year 2020). Libraries were constructed by the immunoSEQ multiplex PCR assay. The table comes from immuneACCESS by way of TCRdb, which keeps in-frame sequences with V and J called. Part of the clones is missing from these tables; in studies checked, under half for an unresolved V gene and the rest for unknown reasons. The sample table holds some 50,000 clones, of which approximately 86% were seen once. Clones ranked in the top ten supply around 8% of the sample. The sequencing sample was made of peripheral blood. Every receptor here comes from a man aged 80 or over in a cohort sampled during active COVID-19.

V is TRBV7-8 and J is TRBJ1-1, with TRBD1 matching 8 bases. Trimming cost V 5 bases and J 4 bases; bases outside gene matches: 9. The CDR3 is 15 residues long. Per germline, CDR1 SGHVS and CDR2 FQNEAQ. DNA for the CDR3: TGTGCCAGCAGCCCAAACAGGGGGATGGTCACTGAAGCTTTCTTT. Its translation is CASSPNRGMVTEAFF.

This rearrangement joins TRBV2 to TRBJ2-5; D not resolved. CDR1 SNHLY and CDR2 FYNNEI come from the germline V gene. V was shortened by 1 base and J by 0 bases, with 6 bases between the two germline ends. This CDR3 is built from 14 residues. The CDR3 nucleotides read TGTGCCAGCAGTGAAGGAGAGTACCAAGAGACCCAGTACTTC. Its translation: CASSEGEYQETQYF.

The rearrangement uses TRBV28 and TRBJ2-1, with TRBD2 identical over 10 bases. Germline V gene data show CDR1 as MDHEN and CDR2 as SYDVKM. J gave up 4 bases and V 0 bases, and 3 bases lay outside the gene matches. This CDR3 comprises 16 residues. For the CDR3, the DNA is TGTGCCAGCAGTTTATGGGGGACTAGCGTGTACAATGAGCAGTTCTTC. This codes for CASSLWGTSVYNEQFF.

In its sample, this clone is medium-sized. This chain uses TRBV28 with TRBJ2-5; no definite D call. Germline assignment: CDR1 MDHEN and CDR2 SYDVKM. The V end was cut by 3 bases, the J end by 2 bases, with 19 bases between. The CDR3 spans 17 residues. The CDR3 DNA sequence: TGTGCCAGCAGTTTTAAATATGGAGTGCCCTCTCAAGAGACCCAGTACTTC. Translation: CASSFKYGVPSQETQYF.

As DNA, the CDR3 is TGCAGCCCCGGGAGGCGGATATATAGCAATCAGCCCCAGCATTTT. Translated, it gives CSPGRRIYSNQPQHF. The V call is TRBV29-1, the J call TRBJ1-5, with D uncertain. Trimming stripped 8 bases from V and 0 bases from J, with 17 bases between. The CDR3 runs to 15 residues. Germline CDR1 is SQVTM and CDR2 is ANQGSEA.

The CDR3 here is CASSLNRGLTGELFF. The CDR3 DNA follows: TGTGCCAGCAGCTTGAACAGGGGGCTTACCGGGGAGCTGTTTTTT. This rearrangement joins TRBV5-6 to TRBJ2-2; 9 bases are shared with TRBD1. Trimming at V came to 1 base and at J to 5 bases, leaving 3 bases not matched to a gene. Germline values: CDR1 SGHDT, CDR2 YYEEEE. There are 15 residues in the CDR3. The entire variable domain, with the rest obtained from reference TRBV5-6 and TRBJ2-2, is as follows: DAGVTQSPTHLIKTRGQQVTLRCSPKSGHDTVSWYQQALGQGPQFIFQYYEEEERQRGNFPDRFSGHQFPNYSSELNVNALLLGDSALYLCASSLNRGLTGELFFGEGSRLTVL.

The CDR3 sequence: CASSLAWDFKQFF. CDR3 bases: TGTGCCAGCAGCTTAGCATGGGACTTTAAGCAGTTCTTC. V gene TRBV7-8 combines with J gene TRBJ2-1; weak D call: TRBD2 (6 bases). The CDR3 loop spans 13 amino acids. V lost 0 bases, J lost 11 bases, and 11 bases lay in between. Germline V CDR1 and CDR2: SGHVS, FQNEAQ.

The CDR3 DNA is TGTGCCAGCAGCTTAGCTCCGGGACAGGGTGGTCTGTTCTTC. It encodes CASSLAPGQGGLFF. The rearrangement uses TRBV7-3 and TRBJ2-1, with TRBD1 identical over 9 bases. Germline CDR1 and CDR2: SGHTA and FQGTGA. The junction had 11 bases not matched to a gene; V was cut back by 2 bases and J by 15 bases. The CDR3 totals 14 residues.

The chain couples TRBV9 to TRBJ1-5; D is ambiguous. Looked up from germline, CDR1 is SGDLS and CDR2 is YYNGEE. The CDR3 loop spans 15 amino acids. V dropped 1 base and J dropped 0 bases, with 8 bases sitting between them. In DNA, the CDR3 is TGTGCCAGCAGCGTAAACAGCAATAGCAATCAGCCCCAGCATTTT. This codes for CASSVNSNSNQPQHF.